These 7 T cell receptor beta chains came from one sample sequenced in a study of blood T cells in healthy people across ages. Combining a sample-barcoded 5' primer with a J-beta primer mix, a second PCR ran for about 7 to 11 cycles. TCRdb reprocessed the 5' RACE reads with MiXCR, giving one entry per CDR3 protein. The sample lists around 1,000,000 distinct CDR3 sequences; under 30% were seen once. These data also featured in a second study, about T cells of mothers and their children.

The sequenced material came from blood. Source of these receptors: a girl aged 2 to 9 in good health.

This clonotype was detected only a few times. The J gene is TRBJ2-7, the V gene TRBV28, with TRBD1 matching over 7 bases. The germline V gene encodes CDR1 MDHEN and CDR2 SYDVKM. J gave up 2 bases and V 8 bases, and 6 bases lay outside the gene matches. CDR3 length: 13 residues. This CDR3 reads CASVSTGTYEQYF. Here the CDR3 DNA reads TGTGCCAGCGTCTCGACAGGGACCTACGAGCAGTACTTC.

This clonotype was seen a handful of times. The V and J genes are TRBV4-1 and TRBJ2-3; 7 nucleotides match TRBD2. After removal of 8 bases from V and 2 bases from J, the junction contained 13 bases not matched to a gene. Per the germline V gene, CDR1 is MGHRA and CDR2 is YSYEKL. The CDR3 contains 16 residues. The CDR3 nucleotides are TGCGCCAGCGCCCTCAGAGCGGGAACCACCACAGATACGCAGTATTTT. Its translation: CASALRAGTTTDTQYF.

The V call is TRBV7-2, the J call TRBJ2-2; 9 bases match TRBD2. Germline loops: CDR1 SGHTA, CDR2 FQGNSA. CDR3 length: 17 amino acids. Trimming at V came to 2 bases and at J to 7 bases, leaving 11 bases not matched to a gene. CDR3 in amino acids: CASSLSRASGMVGELFF. The CDR3 DNA reads TGTGCCAGCAGCTTATCTCGAGCTAGCGGGATGGTCGGGGAGCTGTTTTTT.

The chain recombines TRBV28 with TRBJ2-7; 8 nucleotides agree with TRBD2. Germline trimming cut 2 bases from V and 6 bases from J; bases unmatched to any gene: 9. The CDR3 totals 15 residues. Germline-derived CDR1 and CDR2 are MDHEN and SYDVKM. CDR3 region: CASSLGLAGVTEQYF. DNA for the CDR3: TGTGCCAGCAGTTTAGGACTAGCTGGGGTTACCGAGCAGTACTTC.

This chain links TRBV6-6 with TRBJ1-1; 7 bases align to TRBD1. From germline, CDR1 is MNHNY and CDR2 SVGAGI (reference sequence). CDR3 length: 16 amino acids. Unmatched junction bases numbered 5, after V lost 1 base and J lost 0 bases. CDR3 sequence: CASSYWTGYMNTEAFF. The CDR3, as DNA: TGTGCCAGCAGTTACTGGACAGGCTACATGAACACTGAAGCTTTCTTT.

There are a few counts of this clonotype. V and J are TRBV7-9 and TRBJ1-2, with TRBD1 matching over 9 bases. The length of the CDR3 is 14 residues. V gave up 1 base and J gave up 9 bases; unmatched junction bases: 6. CDR1 is SEHNR and CDR2 is FQNEAQ in the germline V gene (reference sequence). The chain's CDR3 is CASSLEGTGFRYTF. The CDR3 region has the DNA TGTGCCAGCAGCTTAGAAGGGACAGGGTTTCGCTACACCTTC.

This clonotype was counted only a few times. This rearrangement joins TRBV29-1 to TRBJ2-2, with 9 bases aligning to TRBD1. The J segment lost 6 bases and the V segment lost 7 bases, leaving 6 bases of the junction unmatched. CDR3 length: 13 residues. Germline V lookup: CDR1 SQVTM, CDR2 ANQGSEA. The CDR3 spells CSATGGLAGELFF. The CDR3 DNA is TGCAGCGCGACAGGGGGTCTGGCCGGGGAGCTGTTTTTT.